These 20 T cell receptor beta chains originate from one sample sequenced in a study of blood T cell repertoires in COVID-19 (dated by TCRdb to between 2020 and 2021). Library preparation was by the immunoSEQ multiplex PCR assay. Here the immuneACCESS table is served through TCRdb, limited to in-frame sequences with V and J called. Missing clones are a known gap in these copies; in checked studies unresolved V genes cover under half, and the rest lacks a known reason. The sample yields around 500,000 clones; roughly 90% were counted once. The top ten clones comprise approximately 2% of the sample. The sequencing sample was made of PBMCs or T cells enriched from blood (not recorded which). These receptors all stem from a woman in her 40s who had recovered from COVID-19.

The rearrangement joins TRBV10-3 to TRBJ2-3; 11 bases match TRBD2. The CDR3 spans 20 residues. V dropped 6 bases and J dropped 1; count of bases not matched to a gene: 18. Germline CDR1 is ENHRY and CDR2 is SYGVKD. The chain's CDR3 is CAISHGTSGPPYRGTDTQYF. CDR3 coding DNA: TGTGCCATCAGCCACGGGACTAGCGGACCTCCATACCGGGGCACAGATACGCAGTATTTT.

This chain joins TRBV27 and TRBJ1-4; 10 positions match TRBD1. Per germline, CDR1 MNHEY and CDR2 SMNVEV (reference sequence). The CDR3 contains 18 residues. With 5 bases clipped from V and 8 bases from J, the junction kept 17 bases outside the gene matches. The CDR3 DNA reads TGTGCCAGCAGTCCCTGGACAGGGGGAGAGGTGATGATCGAAAAACTGTTTTTT. Its translation is CASSPWTGGEVMIEKLFF.

This chain joins TRBV7-2 and TRBJ2-7, with D unresolved. Looked up from germline, CDR1 is SGHTA and CDR2 is FQGNSA. V lost 3 bases and J 5 bases, leaving 11 bases between the germline ends. The CDR3 loop spans 13 amino acids. CDR3 DNA sequence: TGTGCCAGCAGCTTCCGCGGTGAACACGAGCAGTACTTC. This encodes CASSFRGEHEQYF.

The J gene is TRBJ2-6, the V gene TRBV6-2 or TRBV6-3; D may be TRBD2 (6 bases). Germline V gene lookup returns CDR1 MNHEY and CDR2 SVGEGT. Trimming removed 2 bases from V and 0 bases from J, with 17 bases in between. The CDR3 contains 19 residues. CDR3 in amino acids: CASSYRFRGGGSGANVLTF. CDR3 nucleotides: TGTGCCAGCAGTTACCGGTTTAGGGGAGGAGGCTCTGGGGCCAACGTCCTGACTTTC.

The chain recombines TRBV25-1 with TRBJ1-3; D is perhaps TRBD1 (6 bases). The V and J ends lost 4 bases and 4 bases respectively, with 14 bases between them. There are 15 residues in the CDR3. Per the germline V gene, CDR1 is MGHDK and CDR2 is SYGVNS. The CDR3 DNA follows: TGTGCCAGCAGTGGTATCACAGGGCCCGGAAACACCATATATTTT. It specifies CASSGITGPGNTIYF.

This clone is a singleton in its sample. The chain has TRBV5-1 and TRBJ1-1; D gene ambiguous. Germline assignment: CDR1 SGHRS and CDR2 YFSETQ. Trimming stripped 2 bases from V and 1 base from J, with 9 bases between. The CDR3 is made up of 14 amino acids. The CDR3 reads CASSFRGRNTEAFF. In nucleotides, the CDR3 is TGCGCCAGCAGCTTCCGGGGAAGGAACACTGAAGCTTTCTTT.

Of note for this clone: The identical CDR3 is also encoded by other nucleotide sequences in the sample. V is TRBV9 and J is TRBJ2-3; 8 nucleotides agree with TRBD2. CDR3 length: 16 amino acids. The germline V gene encodes CDR1 SGDLS and CDR2 YYNGEE. V gave up 0 bases and J gave up 0 bases; unmatched junction bases: 3. For the CDR3, the DNA is TGTGCCAGCAGCGTAGGCGGACTAGCAAGCACAGATACGCAGTATTTT. As protein: CASSVGGLASTDTQYF.

This clone appeared a single time. The chain uses TRBV11-2 and TRBJ1-2; 7 nucleotides agree with TRBD1. With 0 bases clipped from V and 6 bases from J, the junction kept 10 bases outside the gene matches. Germline-derived CDR1 and CDR2 are SGHAT and FQNNGV. This CDR3 spans 16 amino acids. The CDR3: CASSLERQGWVNGYTF. The CDR3 DNA is TGTGCCAGCAGCTTAGAGAGACAGGGCTGGGTTAATGGCTACACCTTC.

The rearrangement uses TRBV11-2 and TRBJ2-1; 7 nucleotides align to TRBD2. Germline CDR1 SGHAT, CDR2 FQNNGV. V was pared by 7 bases and J by 4 bases, with 10 bases of the junction left unmatched. This CDR3 is built from 15 residues. Here the CDR3 reads CASNTGASGYNEQFF. The CDR3, as DNA: TGTGCCAGCAACACCGGGGCTAGCGGTTACAATGAGCAGTTCTTC.

V is TRBV18 and J is TRBJ1-6; a weak D match, TRBD1 (5 bases). The length of the CDR3 is 16 residues. Between the trimmed V and J ends, which lost 3 bases and 7 bases, there was a span of 16 bases. Germline V gene data show CDR1 as KGHSH and CDR2 as LQKENI. CDR3 sequence (DNA): TGTGCCAGCTCACCGCGGTCGCCGGGGGACAATTCACCCCTCCACTTT. Translated: CASSPRSPGDNSPLHF.

The V and J genes are TRBV6-5 and TRBJ2-2; TRBD2 agrees at 9 bases. Trimming took 7 bases from V and 6 from J; bases not matched to a gene: 6. Germline values: CDR1 MNHEY, CDR2 SVGAGI. The CDR3 is 14 amino acids. CDR3 in amino acids: CASILAGSPGELFF. In nucleotides, the CDR3 is TGTGCCAGCATTCTAGCGGGGAGCCCCGGGGAGCTGTTTTTT.

The chain is built from TRBV20-1 and TRBJ1-1, with a tentative D call TRBD1 (6 bases). The germline gives CDR1 DFQATT, CDR2 SNEGSKA (reference sequence). The CDR3 length is 14 residues. The germline V and J ends were trimmed by 3 bases and 1 base, with 12 bases remaining between them. The DNA for the CDR3 is TGCAGTGCTAGTTCCCGACAGGCGAACACTGAAGCTTTCTTT. Translated: CSASSRQANTEAFF.

This rearrangement joins TRBV5-1 to TRBJ1-4; D is uncertain. Trimming cost V 6 bases and J 0 bases, with 15 bases left between them. Germline V gene lookup returns CDR1 SGHRS and CDR2 YFSETQ. CDR3 length: 16 residues. The CDR3 nucleotides are TGCGCCAGCACTAAGAGCCTCCTTGCAACTAATGAAAAACTGTTTTTT. It encodes CASTKSLLATNEKLFF.

V usage is TRBV29-1 and J usage is TRBJ2-1; TRBD1 might be the D (6 bases). This CDR3 has 13 residues. The V and J ends lost 7 bases and 5 bases respectively, with 15 bases between them. Germline V gene sequence: CDR1 SQVTM, CDR2 ANQGSEA. CDR3 sequence (DNA): TGCAGCGCCCCGAAGGACAGCCACAATGAGCAGTTCTTC. Residues: CSAPKDSHNEQFF.

V usage is TRBV7-9 and J usage is TRBJ2-3, with D perhaps matching TRBD1 (5 bases). In germline, CDR1 is SEHNR, CDR2 FQNEAQ (reference sequence). The germline V and J ends were trimmed by 3 bases and 0 bases, with 10 bases remaining between them. The CDR3 is made up of 15 amino acids. The chain's CDR3 is CASSFTGSSTDTQYF. DNA for the CDR3: TGTGCCAGCAGCTTTACAGGCTCTAGCACAGATACGCAGTATTTT. Complete variable domain (other parts from reference TRBV7-9 and TRBJ2-3): DTGVSQNPRHKITKRGQNVTFRCDPISEHNRLYWYRQTLGQGPEFLTYFQNEAQLEKSRLLSDRFSAERPKGSFSTLEIQRTEQGDSAMYLCASSFTGSSTDTQYFGPGTRLTVL.

The genes are TRBV21-1 and TRBJ1-5; the table calls TRBD1, which could not be checked here. TRBV21-1 has pseudogene status. This CDR3 region has 16 residues. Written as DNA, the CDR3 is TGTGCCAGCAGCAAAAAAGTCGAGCAGGGCCATCAGCCCCAGCATTTT. Translated: CASSKKVEQGHQPQHF.

The chain is built from TRBV7-9 and TRBJ1-2, with 7 bases that match TRBD1. Germline CDR1 SEHNR, CDR2 FQNEAQ (reference sequence). V lost 9 bases, J lost 2 bases, and 9 bases stayed unmatched. The CDR3 is made up of 14 amino acids. CDR3 nucleotide sequence: TGTGCCAGTAACAGGGGCGAGGGGAACTATGGCTACACCTTC. This codes for CASNRGEGNYGYTF.

The chain recombines TRBV11-2 with TRBJ2-1; D is uncertain. Trimming pared 1 base from V and 6 bases from J, leaving 4 bases between. Germline V lookup: CDR1 SGHAT, CDR2 FQNNGV. CDR3 length equals 12 residues. The CDR3, as DNA: TGTGCCAGCAGCTTAGTCAGCAATGAGCAGTTCTTC. Translated: CASSLVSNEQFF.

CDR3 DNA sequence: TGTGCCACCAGTGGTCCGGGACAGGGAGCTAATACGCAGTATTTT. Translation gives CATSGPGQGANTQYF. This rearrangement joins TRBV24-1 to TRBJ2-3; TRBD1 aligns across 9 bases. Germline-derived CDR1 and CDR2 are KGHDR and SFDVKD. V lost 5 bases, J lost 7 bases, and 9 bases stayed unmatched. CDR3 size: 15 residues.

The chain has TRBV3-1 (or the pseudogene TRBV3-2) and TRBJ2-1; D is perhaps TRBD2 (6 bases). The germline V gene encodes CDR1 LGHDT and CDR2 YNNKEL (reference sequence). There are 17 residues in the CDR3. V gave up 0 bases and J gave up 0 bases, with 12 bases separating them. CDR3: CASSQEIRGTSYNEQFF. DNA for the CDR3: TGTGCCAGCAGCCAAGAAATTCGGGGGACCTCCTACAATGAGCAGTTCTTC.